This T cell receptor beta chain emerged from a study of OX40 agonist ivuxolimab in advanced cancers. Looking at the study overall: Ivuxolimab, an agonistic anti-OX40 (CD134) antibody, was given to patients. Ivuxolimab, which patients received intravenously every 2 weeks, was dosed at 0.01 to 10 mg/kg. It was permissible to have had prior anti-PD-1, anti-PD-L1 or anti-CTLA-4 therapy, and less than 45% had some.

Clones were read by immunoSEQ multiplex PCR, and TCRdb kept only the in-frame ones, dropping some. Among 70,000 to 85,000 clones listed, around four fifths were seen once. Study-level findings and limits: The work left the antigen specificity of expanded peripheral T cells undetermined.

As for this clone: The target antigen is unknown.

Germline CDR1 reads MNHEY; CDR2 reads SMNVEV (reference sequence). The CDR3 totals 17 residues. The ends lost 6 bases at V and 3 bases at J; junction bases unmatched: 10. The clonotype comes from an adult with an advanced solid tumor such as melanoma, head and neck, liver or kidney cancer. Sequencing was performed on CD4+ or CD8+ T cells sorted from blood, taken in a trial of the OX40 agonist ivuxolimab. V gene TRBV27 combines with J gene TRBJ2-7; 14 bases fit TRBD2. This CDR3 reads CASRAAGTSGSSYEQYF. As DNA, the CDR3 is TGTGCCAGCAGGGCTGCCGGGACTAGCGGGAGTAGCTACGAGCAGTACTTC.